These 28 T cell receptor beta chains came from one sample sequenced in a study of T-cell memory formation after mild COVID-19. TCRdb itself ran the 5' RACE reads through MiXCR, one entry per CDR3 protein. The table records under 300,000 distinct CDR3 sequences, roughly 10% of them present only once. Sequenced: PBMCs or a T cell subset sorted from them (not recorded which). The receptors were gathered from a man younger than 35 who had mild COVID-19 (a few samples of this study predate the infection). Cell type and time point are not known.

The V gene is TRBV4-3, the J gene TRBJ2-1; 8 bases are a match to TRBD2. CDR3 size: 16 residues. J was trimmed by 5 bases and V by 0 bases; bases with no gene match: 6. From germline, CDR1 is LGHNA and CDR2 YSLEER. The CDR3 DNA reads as TGCGCCAGCAGCCAAGATGGAGCGGGGGCGAACAATGAGCAGTTCTTC. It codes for CASSQDGAGANNEQFF.

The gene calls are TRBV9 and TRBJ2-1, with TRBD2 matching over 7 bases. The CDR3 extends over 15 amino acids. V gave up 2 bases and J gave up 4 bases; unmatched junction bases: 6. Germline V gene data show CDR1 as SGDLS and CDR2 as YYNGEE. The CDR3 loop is CASSVGRDYYNEQFF. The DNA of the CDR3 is TGTGCCAGCAGCGTCGGCCGGGACTATTACAATGAGCAGTTCTTC.

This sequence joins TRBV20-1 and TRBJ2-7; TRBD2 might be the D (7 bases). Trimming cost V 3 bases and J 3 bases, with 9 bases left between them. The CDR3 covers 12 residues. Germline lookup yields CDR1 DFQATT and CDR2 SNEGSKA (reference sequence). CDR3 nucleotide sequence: TGCAGTGCTAGTAGGGGGGGCTACGAGCAGTACGTC. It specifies CSASRGGYEQYV.

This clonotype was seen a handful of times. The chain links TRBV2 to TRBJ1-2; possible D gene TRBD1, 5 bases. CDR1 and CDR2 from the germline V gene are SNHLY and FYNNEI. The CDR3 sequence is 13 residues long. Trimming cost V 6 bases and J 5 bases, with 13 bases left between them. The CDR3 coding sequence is TGTGCCAGCAGGGCCGGGGGAGATTATGGCTACACCTTC. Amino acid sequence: CASRAGGDYGYTF.

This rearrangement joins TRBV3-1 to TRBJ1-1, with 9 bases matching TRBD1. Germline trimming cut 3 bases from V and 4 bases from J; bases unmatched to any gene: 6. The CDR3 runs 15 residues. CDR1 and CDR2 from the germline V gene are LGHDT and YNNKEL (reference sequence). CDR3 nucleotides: TGTGCCAGCAGCCAGGGACAGGGTGTCGGCACTGAAGCTTTCTTT. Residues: CASSQGQGVGTEAFF.

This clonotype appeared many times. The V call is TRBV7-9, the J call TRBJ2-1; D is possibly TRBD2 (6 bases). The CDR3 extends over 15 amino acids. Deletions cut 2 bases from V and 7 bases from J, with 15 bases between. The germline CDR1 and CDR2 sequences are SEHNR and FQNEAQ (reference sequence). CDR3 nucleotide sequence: TGTGCCAGCAGCTTAATAGCGGCCCTTCGGAATGAGCAGTTCTTC. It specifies CASSLIAALRNEQFF.

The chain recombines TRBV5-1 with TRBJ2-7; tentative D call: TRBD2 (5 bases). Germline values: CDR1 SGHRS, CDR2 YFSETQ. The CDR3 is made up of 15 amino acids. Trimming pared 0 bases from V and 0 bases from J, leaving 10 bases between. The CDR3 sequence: CASSLGGSRSYEQYF. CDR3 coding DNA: TGCGCCAGCAGCTTGGGCGGGTCCCGCTCCTACGAGCAGTACTTC.

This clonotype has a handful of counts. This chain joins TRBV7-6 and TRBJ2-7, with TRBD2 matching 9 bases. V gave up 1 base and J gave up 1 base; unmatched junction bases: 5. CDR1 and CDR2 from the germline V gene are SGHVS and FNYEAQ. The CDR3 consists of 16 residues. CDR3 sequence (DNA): TGTGCCAGCAGCTTAGTAGGCGGGGGGGATTCCTACGAGCAGTACTTC. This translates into CASSLVGGGDSYEQYF.

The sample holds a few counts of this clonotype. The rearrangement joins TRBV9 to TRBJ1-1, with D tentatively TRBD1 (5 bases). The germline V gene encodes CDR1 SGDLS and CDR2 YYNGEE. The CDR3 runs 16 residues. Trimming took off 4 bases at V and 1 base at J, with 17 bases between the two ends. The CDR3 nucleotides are TGTGCCAGCAGCCGGGGGGGGAGCACTACGAACACTGAAGCTTTCTTT. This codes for CASSRGGSTTNTEAFF. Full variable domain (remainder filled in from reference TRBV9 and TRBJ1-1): DSGVTQTPKHLITATGQRVTLRCSPRSGDLSVYWYQQSLDQGLQFLIQYYNGEERAKGNILERFSAQQFPDLHSELNLSSLELGDSALYFCASSRGGSTTNTEAFFGQGTRLTVV.

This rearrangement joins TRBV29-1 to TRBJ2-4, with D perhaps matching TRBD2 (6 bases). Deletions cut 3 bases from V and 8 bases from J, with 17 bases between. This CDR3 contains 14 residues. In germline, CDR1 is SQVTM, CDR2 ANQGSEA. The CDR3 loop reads CSVEGDFPSYIQYF. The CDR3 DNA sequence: TGCAGCGTTGAGGGGGACTTTCCATCTTACATTCAGTACTTC.

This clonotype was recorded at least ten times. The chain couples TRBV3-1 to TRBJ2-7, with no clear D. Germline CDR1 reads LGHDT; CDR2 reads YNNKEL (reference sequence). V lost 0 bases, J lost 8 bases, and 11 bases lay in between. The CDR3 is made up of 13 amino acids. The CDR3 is CASSQDSGRQQYF. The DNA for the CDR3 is TGTGCCAGCAGCCAAGATTCGGGCCGCCAGCAGTACTTC.

Written as DNA, the CDR3 is TGTGCCAGCAGCCACGGGGCCTACGAGCAGTACGTC. Translating it yields CASSHGAYEQYV. This chain joins TRBV6-2 or TRBV6-3 and TRBJ2-7; the D gene is possibly TRBD2 (5 bases). Trimming cost V 6 bases and J 2 bases, with 8 bases left between them. In germline, CDR1 is MNHEY, CDR2 SVGEGT. This CDR3 is 12 amino acids long.

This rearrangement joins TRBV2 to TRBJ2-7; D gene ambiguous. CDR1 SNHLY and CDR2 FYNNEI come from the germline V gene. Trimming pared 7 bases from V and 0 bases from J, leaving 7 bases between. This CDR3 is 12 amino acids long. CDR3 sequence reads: CASNLGSYEQYV. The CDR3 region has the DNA TGTGCCAGCAACCTCGGCTCCTACGAGCAGTACGTC.

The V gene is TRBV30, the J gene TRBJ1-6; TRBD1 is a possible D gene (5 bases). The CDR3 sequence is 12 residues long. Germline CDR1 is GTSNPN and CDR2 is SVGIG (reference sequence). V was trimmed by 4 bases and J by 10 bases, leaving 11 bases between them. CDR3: CAWTGLESPLHF. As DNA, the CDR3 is TGTGCCTGGACAGGGCTTGAATCACCCCTCCACTTT.

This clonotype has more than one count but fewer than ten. The CDR3 protein is CSVREVPDTQYF. Written as DNA, the CDR3 is TGCAGCGTCAGGGAAGTTCCAGATACGCAGTATTTT. The gene calls are TRBV29-1 and TRBJ2-3; tentative D call: TRBD1 (5 bases). V was clipped by 6 bases and J by 4 bases, with 11 bases between them. Germline loops: CDR1 SQVTM, CDR2 ANQGSEA. The CDR3 contains 12 residues.

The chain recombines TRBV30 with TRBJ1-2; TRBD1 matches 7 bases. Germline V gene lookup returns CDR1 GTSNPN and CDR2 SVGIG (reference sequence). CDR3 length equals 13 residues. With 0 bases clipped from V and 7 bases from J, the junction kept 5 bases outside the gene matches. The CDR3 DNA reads TGTGCCTGGAGTGTATCAGGGGGGTTTGGCTACACCTTC. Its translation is CAWSVSGGFGYTF.

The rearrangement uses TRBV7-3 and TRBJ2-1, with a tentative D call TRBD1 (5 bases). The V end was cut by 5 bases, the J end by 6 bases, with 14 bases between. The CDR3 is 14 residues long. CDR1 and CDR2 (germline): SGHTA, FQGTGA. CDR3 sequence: CASSPYPTANEQFF. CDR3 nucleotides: TGTGCCAGCAGCCCATACCCGACAGCCAATGAGCAGTTCTTC.

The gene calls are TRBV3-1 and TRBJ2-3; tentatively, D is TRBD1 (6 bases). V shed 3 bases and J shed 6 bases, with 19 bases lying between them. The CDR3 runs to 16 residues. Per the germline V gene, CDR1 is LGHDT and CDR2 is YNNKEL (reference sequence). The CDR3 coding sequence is TGTGCCAGCAGCCATTTTGCGCGAGGGGGAGAGGATACGCAGTATTTT. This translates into CASSHFARGGEDTQYF.

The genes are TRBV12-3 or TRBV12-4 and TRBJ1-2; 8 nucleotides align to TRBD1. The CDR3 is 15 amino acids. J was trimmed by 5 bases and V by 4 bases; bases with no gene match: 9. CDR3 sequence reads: CASSSPRGRNYGYTF. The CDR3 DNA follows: TGTGCCAGCAGTTCGCCCAGGGGGCGGAATTATGGCTACACCTTC.

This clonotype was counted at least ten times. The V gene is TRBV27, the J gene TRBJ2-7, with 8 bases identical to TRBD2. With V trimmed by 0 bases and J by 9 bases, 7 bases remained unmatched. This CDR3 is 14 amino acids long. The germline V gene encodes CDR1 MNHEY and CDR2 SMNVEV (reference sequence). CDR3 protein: CASSLSPGGPRQYV. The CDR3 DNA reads TGTGCCAGCAGTTTATCCCCGGGGGGGCCGCGGCAGTACGTC.

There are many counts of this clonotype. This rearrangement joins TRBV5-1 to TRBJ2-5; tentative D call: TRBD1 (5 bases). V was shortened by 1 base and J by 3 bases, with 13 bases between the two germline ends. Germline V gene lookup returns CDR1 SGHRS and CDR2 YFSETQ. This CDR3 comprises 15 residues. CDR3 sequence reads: CASSLFQPGKETQYF. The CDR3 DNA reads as TGCGCCAGCAGCTTGTTTCAACCAGGGAAAGAGACCCAGTACTTC.

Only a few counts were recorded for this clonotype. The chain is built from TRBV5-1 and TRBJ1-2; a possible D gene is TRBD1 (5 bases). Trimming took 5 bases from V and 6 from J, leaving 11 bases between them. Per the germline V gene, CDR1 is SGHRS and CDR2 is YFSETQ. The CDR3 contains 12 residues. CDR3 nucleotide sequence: TGCGCCAGCAGTGGGGCTCGGAATGGCTACACCTTC. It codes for CASSGARNGYTF.

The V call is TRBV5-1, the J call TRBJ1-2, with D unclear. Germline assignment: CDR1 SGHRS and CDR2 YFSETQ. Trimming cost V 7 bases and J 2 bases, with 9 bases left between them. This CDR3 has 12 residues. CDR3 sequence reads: CASAPDNYGYTF. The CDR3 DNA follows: TGCGCCAGCGCCCCAGACAACTATGGCTACACCTTC.

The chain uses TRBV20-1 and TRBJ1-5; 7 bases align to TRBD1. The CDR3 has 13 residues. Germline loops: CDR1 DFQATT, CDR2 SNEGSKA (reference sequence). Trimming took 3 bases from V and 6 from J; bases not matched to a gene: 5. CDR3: CSASRQGGQPQHF. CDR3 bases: TGCAGTGCTAGCCGACAGGGCGGTCAGCCCCAGCATTTT.

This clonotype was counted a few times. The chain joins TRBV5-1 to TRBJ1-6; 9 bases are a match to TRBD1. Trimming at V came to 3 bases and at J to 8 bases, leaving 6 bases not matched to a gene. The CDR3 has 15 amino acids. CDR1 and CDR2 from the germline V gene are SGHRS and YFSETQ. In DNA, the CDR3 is TGCGCCAGCAGCTCACAGGGGGCCAACTATTCACCCCTCCACTTT. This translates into CASSSQGANYSPLHF.

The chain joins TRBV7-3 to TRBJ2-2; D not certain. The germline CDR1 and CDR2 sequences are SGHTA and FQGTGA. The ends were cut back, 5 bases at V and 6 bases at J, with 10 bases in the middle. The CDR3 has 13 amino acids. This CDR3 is CASSRPHSGELFF. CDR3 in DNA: TGTGCCAGCAGCCGACCCCATTCCGGGGAGCTGTTTTTT.

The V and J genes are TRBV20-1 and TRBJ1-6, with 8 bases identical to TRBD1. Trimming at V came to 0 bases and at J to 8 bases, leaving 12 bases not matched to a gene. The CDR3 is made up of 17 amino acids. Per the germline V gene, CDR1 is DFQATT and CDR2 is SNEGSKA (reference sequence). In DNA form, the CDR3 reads TGCAGTGCTAGAGACTCGACAGGGGCGGGTTCTTATTCACCCCTCCACTTT. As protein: CSARDSTGAGSYSPLHF.

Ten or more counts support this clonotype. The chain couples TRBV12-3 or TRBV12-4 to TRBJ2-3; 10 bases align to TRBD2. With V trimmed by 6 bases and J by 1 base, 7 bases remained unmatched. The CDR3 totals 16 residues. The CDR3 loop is CASSPLAGGRTDTQYF. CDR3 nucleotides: TGTGCCAGCAGCCCCTTAGCGGGGGGTCGCACAGATACGCAGTATTTT.